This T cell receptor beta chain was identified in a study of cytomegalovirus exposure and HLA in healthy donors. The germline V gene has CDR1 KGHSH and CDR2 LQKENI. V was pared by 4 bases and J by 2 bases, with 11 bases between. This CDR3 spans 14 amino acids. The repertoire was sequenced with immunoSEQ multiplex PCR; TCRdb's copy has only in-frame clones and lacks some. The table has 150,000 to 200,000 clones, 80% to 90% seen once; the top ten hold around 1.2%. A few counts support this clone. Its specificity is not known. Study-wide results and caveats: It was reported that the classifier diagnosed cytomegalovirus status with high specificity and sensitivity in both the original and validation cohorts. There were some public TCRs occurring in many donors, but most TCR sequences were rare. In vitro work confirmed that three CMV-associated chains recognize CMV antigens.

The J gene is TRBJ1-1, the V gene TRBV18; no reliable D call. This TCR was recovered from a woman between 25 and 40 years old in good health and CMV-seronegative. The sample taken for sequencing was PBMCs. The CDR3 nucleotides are TGTGCCAGCTCACAATCAGCGGGAAACACTGAAGCTTTCTTT. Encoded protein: CASSQSAGNTEAFF.